The 8 T cell receptor beta chains given below trace back to one sample, sequenced in a study of vaccination and CD4 T cells after COVID-19 (dated by TCRdb to the early 2020s). Interpreted using the paper, the time point label stands for: late sampling 161 to 241 days after vaccination in a few convalescent patients. The treatment or condition label on this specimen signifies: approximately 9-day PBMC culture with coronavirus spike peptide pools or control peptides (ViraFEST assay). No antigen is known for these receptors. Library preparation used PCR. The run used an Illumina iSeq 100. At the Johns Hopkins FTIC core, DNA from the cultured CD4+ T cells underwent TCR sequencing with the Oncomine TCR Beta short-read assay. TCRdb redid the processing of the public reads, applying fastp at Q25 and MiXCR, and retained in-frame beta chains. Identical CDR3 proteins give one entry, which carries the most common genes and DNA. The sample table records around 18,000 distinct CDR3 sequences; around 50% of these occur just once. The top ten constitute roughly 20% of the sample.

The specimen comprised CD4+ T cells from blood, cultured in vitro, sampled about 7 months after SARS-CoV-2 vaccination. The source is a human donor who had recovered from COVID-19.

The genes are TRBV20-1 and TRBJ1-5, with a weak D call TRBD1 (5 bases). Deletions cut 0 bases from V and 3 bases from J, with 12 bases between. Germline V gene sequence: CDR1 DFQATT, CDR2 SNEGSKA (reference sequence). The length of the CDR3 is 15 residues. This CDR3 is CSAREWGGNNQPQHF. The CDR3 bases are TGCAGTGCTAGAGAGTGGGGGGGAAACAATCAGCCCCAGCATTTT.

The chain recombines TRBV6-4 with TRBJ2-1, with 10 positions matching TRBD2. V trimming: 3 bases; J trimming: 3 bases; junction bases outside the gene matches: 2. CDR1 is MRHNA and CDR2 is SNTAGT in the germline V gene. This CDR3 contains 15 residues. The CDR3 loop reads CASSEQRGGYNEQFF. CDR3 DNA: TGTGCCAGCAGTGAACAGCGGGGGGGCTACAATGAGCAGTTCTTC.

The sample holds one count of this clonotype. The genes are TRBV4-1 and TRBJ2-5; D possibly corresponds to TRBD2 (6 bases). Germline CDR1 and CDR2: MGHRA and YSYEKL. Trimming removed 0 bases from V and 5 bases from J, with 19 bases in between. The CDR3 extends over 17 amino acids. The CDR3 coding sequence is TGCGCCAGCAGCCAAGATTATGGTACTAGCCTAGGGGAGACCCAGTACTTC. Encoded protein: CASSQDYGTSLGETQYF.

In DNA, the CDR3 is TGTGCCAGCAGCTCGGGTGAGCTATGGTACCAAGAGACCCAGTACTTC. It yields the protein CASSSGELWYQETQYF. V and J are TRBV7-2 and TRBJ2-5; no definite D call. The V gene lost 4 bases and the J gene lost 0 bases, with 15 bases spanning the gap. CDR1 and CDR2 from the germline V gene are SGHTA and FQGNSA. The CDR3 totals 16 residues.

The chain recombines TRBV7-2 with TRBJ2-2; 15 bases match TRBD2. The V gene end was trimmed by 5 bases and the J gene end by 4 bases; junction bases not matched to a gene: 8. Germline V gene lookup returns CDR1 SGHTA and CDR2 FQGNSA. CDR3 size: 18 residues. CDR3 bases: TGTGCCAGCAGCCTCGTCGGACTAGCGGGGGGGCGCACCGGGGAGCTGTTTTTT. Amino acid sequence: CASSLVGLAGGRTGELFF.

The chain is built from TRBV20-1 and TRBJ2-3; D may be TRBD1 (6 bases). With 6 bases removed from V and 3 bases from J, the gap between germline ends came to 13 bases. Germline loops: CDR1 DFQATT, CDR2 SNEGSKA (reference sequence). The CDR3 is 13 residues long. The CDR3, as DNA: TGCAGTGCCAGTGGGACACTAACAGATACGCAGTATTTT. Its protein product is CSASGTLTDTQYF.

CDR3 coding DNA: TGTGCCAGTAGGCCAGCCCCAGGGGGTCCCTATAGCAATCAGCCCCAGCATTTT. Protein sequence: CASRPAPGGPYSNQPQHF. This chain joins TRBV19 and TRBJ1-5; 7 nucleotides line up with TRBD1. This CDR3 is built from 18 residues. V dropped 6 bases and J dropped 0; count of bases not matched to a gene: 14. Germline V gives CDR1 LNHDA, CDR2 SQIVND (reference sequence).

The chain has TRBV7-9 and TRBJ2-5; unclear D gene. The CDR3 contains 13 residues. The V gene lost 3 bases and the J gene lost 5 bases, with 10 bases spanning the gap. CDR1 is SEHNR, CDR2 FQNEAQ, per germline (reference sequence). The CDR3 loop reads CASSFQELETQYF. The CDR3, as DNA: TGTGCCAGCAGCTTCCAAGAGTTGGAGACCCAGTACTTC.